This T cell receptor beta chain emerged from a study of T cells after yellow fever vaccination. Study-level findings and limits: Clonotypes shared by both compartments, CD4 and CD8, made up a small share.

Using its own MiXCR run on the 5' RACE reads, TCRdb lists one record per CDR3 protein. Counted here are some 100,000 distinct CDR3 sequences, 7.2% occurring once; the ten biggest clones make up more than 2.5%. The V gene lost 3 bases and the J gene lost 0 bases, with 9 bases spanning the gap. Looked up from germline, CDR1 is MNHEY and CDR2 is SVGEGT. This CDR3 region has 15 residues. Many counts were recorded for this clonotype. Antigen unknown. This receptor was taken from a man aged 18-30 years who received the YFV17D yellow fever vaccine. The source was CD4+ T cells sorted from PBMCs, collected around 45 days after the first yellow fever vaccination. The chain joins TRBV6-2 or TRBV6-3 to TRBJ2-1; weak D call: TRBD1 (6 bases). In DNA, the CDR3 is TGTGCCAGCAGTTATCAGGGGATCTCCTACAATGAGCAGTTCTTC. Translating it yields CASSYQGISYNEQFF.